Shown below are 32 T cell receptor beta chains from a single sample sequenced in a study of T cells after yellow fever vaccination. A single record per CDR3 protein comes from TCRdb applying MiXCR to the 5' RACE reads. This table has some 120,000 distinct CDR3 sequences, around 9.8% appearing once. Sequenced material: CD8+ T cells sorted from PBMCs, taken on the day of the yellow fever booster vaccination. These receptor sequences come from a young man who received the YFV17D yellow fever vaccine.

The chain carries TRBV3-1 and TRBJ1-2, with D possibly being TRBD1 (5 bases). The germline CDR1 and CDR2 sequences are LGHDT and YNNKEL (reference sequence). CDR3 length: 15 residues. Trimming removed 0 bases at V and 6 bases at J, with 14 bases between. The CDR3 region has the DNA TGTGCCAGCAGCCAAGAGCAGGGTATCCGGGATGGCTACACCTTC. Translation: CASSQEQGIRDGYTF.

This clonotype was recorded a few times. The V gene is TRBV2, the J gene TRBJ1-5; D might be TRBD1 (5 bases). There are 17 residues in the CDR3. Trimming shortened V by 1 base and J by 0 bases, and 13 bases separated the two germline ends. From germline, CDR1 is SNHLY and CDR2 FYNNEI. The CDR3 loop reads CASSEGDEGYSNQPQHF. For the CDR3, the DNA is TGTGCCAGCAGTGAAGGGGACGAGGGTTATAGCAATCAGCCCCAGCATTTT.

This clonotype occurred a few times. V gene TRBV28 combines with J gene TRBJ1-2; D is ambiguous. Germline-derived CDR1 and CDR2 are MDHEN and SYDVKM. There are 15 residues in the CDR3. Trimming took off 6 bases at V and 0 bases at J, with 14 bases between the two ends. The DNA of the CDR3 is TGTGCCAGCAGACCTTTCCGTACACCTAACTATGGCTACACCTTC. It translates to CASRPFRTPNYGYTF.

This clonotype was found many times. The chain uses TRBV10-3 and TRBJ2-2; tentatively, D is TRBD1 (6 bases). V was shortened by 0 bases and J by 3 bases, with 26 bases between the two germline ends. CDR1 ENHRY and CDR2 SYGVKD come from the germline V gene. There are 21 residues in the CDR3. Written as DNA, the CDR3 is TGTGCCATCAGTGAGTCTACCCCGGGACAAGGAGCCCTTCTGTACACCGGGGAGCTGTTTTTT. Translation: CAISESTPGQGALLYTGELFF.

This clonotype was detected a few times. The chain has TRBV4-1 and TRBJ2-5; D is unclear. The CDR3 sequence is 14 residues long. CDR1 MGHRA and CDR2 YSYEKL come from the germline V gene. Trimming pared 0 bases from V and 4 bases from J, leaving 9 bases between. The DNA of the CDR3 is TGCGCCAGCAGCCAAGATGGGGTCTTAGAGACCCAGTACTTC. It yields the protein CASSQDGVLETQYF.

This clonotype has only a few counts. The gene calls are TRBV7-2 and TRBJ2-1; tentatively, D is TRBD2 (6 bases). With 4 bases removed from V and 4 bases from J, the gap between germline ends came to 17 bases. The CDR3 has 16 amino acids. The germline V gene has CDR1 SGHTA and CDR2 FQGNSA. The CDR3 sequence: CASSSNMWGGYNEQFF. The CDR3 bases are TGTGCCAGCAGCTCGAATATGTGGGGAGGATACAATGAGCAGTTCTTC.

This clonotype occurred a few times. The chain has TRBV12-3 or TRBV12-4 and TRBJ1-5; D perhaps matches TRBD1 (5 bases). V dropped 3 bases and J dropped 2 bases, with 11 bases sitting between them. CDR3 length: 15 amino acids. The CDR3 sequence: CASSFVGEGNQPQHF. CDR3 sequence (DNA): TGTGCCAGCAGTTTTGTGGGGGAAGGCAATCAGCCCCAGCATTTT.

The chain links TRBV5-1 to TRBJ2-7; possibly TRBD1 for D (7 bases). V lost 2 bases to trimming and J lost 6 bases, with 18 bases between them. Germline CDR1 is SGHRS and CDR2 is YFSETQ. CDR3 length equals 15 residues. The CDR3 protein is CASSFPPGGLTEQYF. Here the CDR3 DNA reads TGCGCCAGCAGCTTTCCTCCAGGGGGGTTGACCGAGCAGTACTTC.

In its sample, this clonotype was seen a few times. The chain is built from TRBV15 and TRBJ2-5; D remains unclear. From germline, CDR1 is LNHNV and CDR2 YYDKDF (reference sequence). Deletions cut 0 bases from V and 5 bases from J, with 13 bases between. The CDR3 is 15 residues long. DNA for the CDR3: TGTGCCACCAGCAGAGAAACCCGGATGGGCGAGACCCAGTACTTC. Protein sequence: CATSRETRMGETQYF.

This clonotype was counted ten times or more. The chain joins TRBV12-3 or TRBV12-4 to TRBJ2-5; 9 nucleotides match TRBD2. The CDR3 is 16 amino acids. J gave up 4 bases and V 5 bases, and 11 bases lay outside the gene matches. CDR3 coding DNA: TGTGCCAGCAGTCCTGCGGGTAGCGGGAGTAGAGAGACCCAGTACTTC. It encodes CASSPAGSGSRETQYF.

The chain combines TRBV12-3 or TRBV12-4 with TRBJ2-7, with D unclear. The CDR3 is made up of 13 amino acids. Deletions cut 3 bases from V and 4 bases from J, with 10 bases between. CDR3 in DNA: TGTGCCAGCAGTTTTTGGGGTGGGTACGAGCAGTACTTC. Amino acids: CASSFWGGYEQYF.

This sequence joins TRBV3-1 and TRBJ2-5; unclear D gene. The CDR3 is made up of 15 amino acids. Trimming took 1 base from V and 5 from J, leaving 14 bases between them. Germline loops: CDR1 LGHDT, CDR2 YNNKEL (reference sequence). The CDR3 nucleotides read TGTGCCAGCAGCCAAGGCAGGCGCCCCCTGGAGACCCAGTACTTC. Translating gives CASSQGRRPLETQYF.

The chain combines TRBV6-5 with TRBJ2-5; 8 nucleotides agree with TRBD2. Germline loops: CDR1 MNHEY, CDR2 SVGAGI. This CDR3 has 17 residues. The junction had 14 bases not matched to a gene; V was cut back by 4 bases and J by 4 bases. The CDR3 reads CASSLGLGGAGGETQYF. The CDR3 DNA sequence: TGTGCCAGCAGTTTAGGACTCGGGGGGGCCGGTGGAGAGACCCAGTACTTC.

This clonotype was picked up many times. V is TRBV6-5 and J is TRBJ2-3, with 9 positions matching TRBD1. The ends lost 6 bases at V and 2 bases at J; junction bases unmatched: 3. CDR1 is MNHEY, CDR2 SVGAGI, per germline. This CDR3 spans 14 amino acids. The DNA of the CDR3 is TGTGCCAGCAGCCGGGACAGGGCCACAGATACGCAGTATTTT. Its translation is CASSRDRATDTQYF.

This clonotype turned up a few times. The chain combines TRBV5-4 with TRBJ2-1; D call uncertain. The V end was cut by 3 bases, the J end by 7 bases, with 14 bases between. The CDR3 has 14 amino acids. CDR1 is SGHNT and CDR2 is YYREEE in the germline V gene (reference sequence). The CDR3 DNA sequence: TGTGCCAGCAGCTATGGGCCAGGAAATAATGAGCAGTTCTTC. It encodes CASSYGPGNNEQFF.

In its sample, this clonotype was seen a few times. This chain uses TRBV7-9 with TRBJ2-7, with a possible D match to TRBD1 (6 bases). CDR3 length: 12 residues. Trimming removed 3 bases from V and 6 bases from J, with 9 bases in between. CDR1 is SEHNR and CDR2 is FQNEAQ in the germline V gene (reference sequence). CDR3 sequence (DNA): TGTGCCAGCAGCTTTCTGGGGGCCGAGCAGTACTTC. Protein sequence: CASSFLGAEQYF.

This sequence joins TRBV3-1 and TRBJ1-2; D not certain. Trimming took 2 bases from V and 2 from J, leaving 12 bases between them. CDR1 and CDR2 from the germline V gene are LGHDT and YNNKEL (reference sequence). The CDR3 loop spans 15 amino acids. CDR3 protein: CASSQTPGDNYGYTF. The DNA of the CDR3 is TGTGCCAGCAGCCAAACCCCCGGAGACAACTATGGCTACACCTTC.

This clonotype was seen a handful of times. The V and J genes are TRBV7-2 and TRBJ2-3; D call uncertain. CDR1 is SGHTA, CDR2 FQGNSA, per germline. This CDR3 is 12 amino acids long. The V gene lost 2 bases and the J gene lost 2 bases, with 2 bases spanning the gap. CDR3 sequence: CASSLLTDTQYF. The CDR3 nucleotides are TGTGCCAGCAGCTTACTCACAGATACGCAGTATTTT.

This clonotype was counted many times. The chain joins TRBV12-3 or TRBV12-4 to TRBJ2-2; the D gene is possibly TRBD1 (5 bases). This CDR3 has 14 residues. With 5 bases removed from V and 7 bases from J, the gap between germline ends came to 14 bases. CDR3 sequence: CASSSTGDGGELFF. For the CDR3, the DNA is TGTGCCAGCAGTAGCACAGGCGACGGCGGGGAGCTGTTTTTT.

V is TRBV10-3 and J is TRBJ2-6; D is ambiguous. CDR1 is ENHRY, CDR2 SYGVKD, per germline. Trimming left V 4 bases short and J 0 bases short, with 10 bases between. The CDR3 sequence is 16 residues long. The CDR3 coding sequence is TGTGCCATCAGTGGTACCGCAGGCTCTGGGGCCAACGTCCTGACTTTC. Translation: CAISGTAGSGANVLTF.

This clonotype was seen a handful of times. The chain is built from TRBV5-1 and TRBJ2-3; 11 nucleotides match TRBD2. V dropped 6 bases and J dropped 5; count of bases not matched to a gene: 2. Germline values: CDR1 SGHRS, CDR2 YFSETQ. The CDR3 contains 13 residues. CDR3: CASNGLAGDTQYF. The DNA for the CDR3 is TGCGCCAGCAACGGACTAGCGGGAGATACGCAGTATTTT.

The rearrangement links TRBV6-5 to TRBJ1-1; no clear D. CDR3 size: 13 residues. CDR1 is MNHEY, CDR2 SVGAGI, per germline. The ends were cut back, 1 base at V and 4 bases at J, with 7 bases in the middle. CDR3 in DNA: TGTGCCAGCAGTTACTTCGCAGGCACTGAAGCTTTCTTT. Translation gives CASSYFAGTEAFF.

The chain links TRBV7-9 to TRBJ2-2; no definite D call. Germline V gene data show CDR1 as SEHNR and CDR2 as FQNEAQ (reference sequence). This CDR3 region has 14 residues. The V gene lost 0 bases and the J gene lost 1 base, with 3 bases spanning the gap. The CDR3 bases are TGTGCCAGCAGCTTAGCGCAGAACACCGGGGAGCTGTTTTTT. The encoded protein is CASSLAQNTGELFF.

CDR3 amino acids: CASYNYGYTF. The CDR3, as DNA: TGTGCCAGCTACAACTATGGCTACACCTTC. The V and J genes are TRBV6-5 and TRBJ1-2; D gene uncertain. Germline V gene data show CDR1 as MNHEY and CDR2 as SVGAGI. The V and J ends lost 8 bases and 2 bases respectively, with 3 bases between them. This CDR3 is 10 amino acids long.

This clonotype has just a few counts. The chain joins TRBV11-1 to TRBJ2-1, with a weak D call TRBD2 (6 bases). Germline V lookup: CDR1 SGHAT, CDR2 FQDESV (reference sequence). This CDR3 spans 13 amino acids. Deletions cut 2 bases from V and 6 bases from J, with 8 bases between. The CDR3 loop reads CASSLLGGNEQFF. CDR3 coding DNA: TGTGCCAGCAGCTTACTCGGGGGCAATGAGCAGTTCTTC.

The gene calls are TRBV7-2 and TRBJ1-2, with D tentatively TRBD1 (5 bases). The CDR3 has 16 residues. Per germline, CDR1 SGHTA and CDR2 FQGNSA. V was shortened by 3 bases and J by 5 bases, with 19 bases between the two germline ends. The CDR3, as DNA: TGTGCCAGCAGCTTGCACCCCCTAGGTGAGGGGTATGGCTACACCTTC. Translated, it gives CASSLHPLGEGYGYTF.

This clonotype occurred a few times. CDR3 loop: CASSQDRGQFSYEQYF. DNA of the CDR3: TGCGCCAGCAGCCAAGATCGGGGACAGTTTTCCTACGAGCAGTACTTC. The V gene is TRBV4-1, the J gene TRBJ2-7; 7 bases are shared with TRBD1. The V and J ends lost 0 bases and 1 base, in that order; junction bases with no gene match: 6. The CDR3 consists of 16 residues. CDR1 is MGHRA, CDR2 YSYEKL, per germline.

At least ten counts were recorded for this clonotype. This chain links TRBV11-2 with TRBJ1-1; no reliable D call. CDR1 and CDR2 (germline): SGHAT, FQNNGV. V was shortened by 0 bases and J by 10 bases, with 12 bases between the two germline ends. The CDR3 contains 13 residues. In DNA, the CDR3 is TGTGCCAGCAGCTTAGATGTCGGGCGCGGAGCTTTCTTT. Its translation: CASSLDVGRGAFF.

This clonotype was seen a few times. The chain employs TRBV29-1 and TRBJ2-2; the D gene could be TRBD1 or TRBD2 (5 bases each). Germline CDR1 SQVTM, CDR2 ANQGSEA. The CDR3 consists of 15 residues. Trimming pared 4 bases from V and 1 base from J, leaving 13 bases between. Here the CDR3 DNA reads TGCAGCGTTGGGGGCGAGAGCGGGAACACCGGGGAGCTGTTTTTT. Its translation: CSVGGESGNTGELFF.

This clonotype came up a few times. This chain joins TRBV28 and TRBJ1-5, with D perhaps TRBD1 (5 bases). This CDR3 comprises 18 residues. V was pared by 6 bases and J by 0 bases, with 21 bases between. CDR1 and CDR2 from the germline V gene are MDHEN and SYDVKM. This chain's CDR3 is CASSRFWGVIYSNQPQHF. The CDR3 bases are TGTGCCAGCAGCCGCTTTTGGGGGGTTATATATAGCAATCAGCCCCAGCATTTT.

This clonotype was observed a few times. The genes are TRBV12-3 or TRBV12-4 and TRBJ2-2; 9 bases are a match to TRBD2. Trimming took 8 bases from V and 4 from J; bases not matched to a gene: 14. The CDR3 runs 17 residues. The CDR3 DNA sequence: TGTGCCAGCCTGGGCCTAGCGGGGTACGCGACCACCGGGGAGCTGTTTTTT. Its protein product is CASLGLAGYATTGELFF.

The V and J genes are TRBV4-3 and TRBJ2-3; possibly TRBD1 for D (5 bases). The V end was cut by 4 bases, the J end by 1 base, with 9 bases between. The CDR3 loop spans 14 amino acids. In germline, CDR1 is LGHNA, CDR2 YSLEER. CDR3 DNA sequence: TGCGCCAGCAGCCGCGGACAAGGCACAGATACGCAGTATTTT. Translation: CASSRGQGTDTQYF.